This T cell receptor (beta chain) was captured by sequencing in a study of blood T cell repertoires in COVID-19. Study-level background: PBMCs, B-cell-depleted T cells, or T cells provided the cDNA or gDNA that made up the material.

Those enrolled in Seattle joined during active infection and were followed longitudinally afterward. Sequencing used immunoSEQ multiplex PCR; TCRdb keeps in-frame clones, though not all of them. There are over 90,000 clones in the sample; 81% occur only once, and approximately 4.6% lies in the top ten. This CDR3 contains 16 residues. Germline V gene data show CDR1 as ENHRY and CDR2 as SYGVKD. Trimming removed 3 bases from V and 6 bases from J; junction bases left unmatched: 6. What was sequenced was peripheral blood. This TCR was sampled from a man at least 80 years old with COVID-19, enrolled during active disease. The chain couples TRBV10-3 to TRBJ2-2; TRBD2 matches at 11 bases. CDR3 sequence (DNA): TGTGCCATCAGTGAAAGATTAGCGGGGGGGTCCGGGGAGCTGTTTTTT. Its translation: CAISERLAGGSGELFF.